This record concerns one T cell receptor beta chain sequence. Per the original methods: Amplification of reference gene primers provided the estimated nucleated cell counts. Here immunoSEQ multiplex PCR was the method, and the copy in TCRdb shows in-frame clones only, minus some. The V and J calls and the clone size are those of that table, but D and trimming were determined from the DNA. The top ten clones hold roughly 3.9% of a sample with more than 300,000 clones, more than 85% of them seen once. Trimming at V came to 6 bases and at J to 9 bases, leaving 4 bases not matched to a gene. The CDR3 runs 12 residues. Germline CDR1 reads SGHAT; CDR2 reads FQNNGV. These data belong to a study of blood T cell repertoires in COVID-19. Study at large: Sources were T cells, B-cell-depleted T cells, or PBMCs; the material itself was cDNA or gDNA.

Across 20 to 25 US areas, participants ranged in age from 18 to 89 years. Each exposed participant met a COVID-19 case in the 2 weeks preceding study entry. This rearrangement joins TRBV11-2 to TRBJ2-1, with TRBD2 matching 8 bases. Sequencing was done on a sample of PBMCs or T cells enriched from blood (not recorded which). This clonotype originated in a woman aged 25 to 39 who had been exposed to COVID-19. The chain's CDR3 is CASSQTSVEQFF. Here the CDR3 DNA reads TGTGCCAGCAGTCAGACTAGCGTTGAGCAGTTCTTC.